Shown below are 7 T cell receptor beta chains from a single sample sequenced in a study of cytomegalovirus exposure and HLA in healthy donors. The protocol was immunoSEQ multiplex PCR, while the TCRdb copy is restricted to in-frame clones and leaves out a portion. This table holds 90,000 to 150,000 clones, around 88% found once. Sequenced: PBMCs. The receptors were gathered from a man aged 18-30 years in good health and CMV-seronegative.

The genes are TRBV27 and TRBJ2-5, with TRBD1 identical over 9 bases. CDR1 is MNHEY, CDR2 SMNVEV, per germline (reference sequence). The CDR3 length is 15 residues. With 5 bases clipped from V and 5 bases from J, the junction kept 9 bases outside the gene matches. The CDR3 loop reads CASSPKRDRAETQYF. The CDR3 DNA sequence: TGTGCCAGCAGTCCTAAAAGGGACAGGGCGGAGACCCAGTACTTC.

The chain links TRBV9 to TRBJ1-5; TRBD1 might be the D (6 bases). The germline V and J ends were trimmed by 5 bases and 1 base, with 13 bases remaining between them. Germline CDR1 reads SGDLS; CDR2 reads YYNGEE. The length of the CDR3 is 15 residues. The DNA of the CDR3 is TGTGCCAGCAGTGCGGGGGACATAAGCAATCAGCCCCAGCATTTT. Protein sequence: CASSAGDISNQPQHF.

V and J are TRBV5-1 and TRBJ2-3; 9 bases agree with TRBD1. V lost 5 bases to trimming and J lost 1 base; unmatched junction nucleotides: 2. The CDR3 has 14 residues. Germline V gene data show CDR1 as SGHRS and CDR2 as YFSETQ. The CDR3 bases are TGCGCCAGCAGTAACAGGGGGCGCACAGATACGCAGTATTTT. Translated, it gives CASSNRGRTDTQYF.

This clone was seen once. The rearrangement links TRBV5-1 to TRBJ2-5; D is unclear. The CDR3 has 15 amino acids. The V and J ends lost 4 bases and 0 bases respectively, with 13 bases between them. Germline lookup yields CDR1 SGHRS and CDR2 YFSETQ. Here the CDR3 reads CASSPAGLNQETQYF. CDR3 in DNA: TGCGCCAGCAGCCCGGCTGGGCTCAACCAAGAGACCCAGTACTTC. Full variable domain (rest looked up from reference TRBV5-1 and TRBJ2-5): KAGVTQTPRYLIKTRGQQVTLSCSPISGHRSVSWYQQTPGQGLQFLFEYFSETQRNKGNFPGRFSGRQFSNSRSEMNVSTLELGDSALYLCASSPAGLNQETQYFGPGTRLLVL.

This rearrangement joins TRBV6-5 to TRBJ1-5; possible D gene TRBD1, 5 bases. CDR3 length: 15 amino acids. Trimming left V 6 bases short and J 0 bases short, with 12 bases between. CDR1 is MNHEY, CDR2 SVGAGI, per germline. The CDR3 nucleotides are TGTGCCAGCAGAAACAGGTTCTATAGCAATCAGCCCCAGCATTTT. Protein sequence: CASRNRFYSNQPQHF.

V usage is TRBV4-1 and J usage is TRBJ2-7; D perhaps matches TRBD2 (5 bases). The germline V and J ends were trimmed by 0 bases and 5 bases, with 8 bases remaining between them. Germline V gene lookup returns CDR1 MGHRA and CDR2 YSYEKL. This CDR3 contains 13 residues. The CDR3 region has the DNA TGCGCCAGCAGCCAAGATTCGGGAAACGAGCAGTACTTC. It yields the protein CASSQDSGNEQYF.

The chain employs TRBV5-1 and TRBJ1-4; D may be TRBD1 (6 bases). This CDR3 is 15 amino acids long. Germline assignment: CDR1 SGHRS and CDR2 YFSETQ. With 4 bases removed from V and 4 bases from J, the gap between germline ends came to 14 bases. The CDR3 coding sequence is TGCGCCAGCAGCGCCCTCGGACAGATTAATGAAAAACTGTTTTTT. Translating gives CASSALGQINEKLFF.